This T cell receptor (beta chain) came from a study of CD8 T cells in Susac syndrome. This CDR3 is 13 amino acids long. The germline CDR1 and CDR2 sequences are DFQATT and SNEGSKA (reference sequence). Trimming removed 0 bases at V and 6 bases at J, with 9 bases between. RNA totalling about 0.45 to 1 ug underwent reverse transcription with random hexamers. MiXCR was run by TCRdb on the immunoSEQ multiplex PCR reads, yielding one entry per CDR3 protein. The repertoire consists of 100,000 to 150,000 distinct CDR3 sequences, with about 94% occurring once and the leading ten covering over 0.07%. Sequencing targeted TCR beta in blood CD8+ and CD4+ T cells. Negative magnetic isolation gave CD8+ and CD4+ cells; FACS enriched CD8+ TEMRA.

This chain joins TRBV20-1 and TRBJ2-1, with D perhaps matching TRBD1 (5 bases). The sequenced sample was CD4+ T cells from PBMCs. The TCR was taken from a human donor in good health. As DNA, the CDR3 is TGCAGTGCTAGAGATGGGGCCTCCAATGAGCAGTTCTTC. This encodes CSARDGASNEQFF.